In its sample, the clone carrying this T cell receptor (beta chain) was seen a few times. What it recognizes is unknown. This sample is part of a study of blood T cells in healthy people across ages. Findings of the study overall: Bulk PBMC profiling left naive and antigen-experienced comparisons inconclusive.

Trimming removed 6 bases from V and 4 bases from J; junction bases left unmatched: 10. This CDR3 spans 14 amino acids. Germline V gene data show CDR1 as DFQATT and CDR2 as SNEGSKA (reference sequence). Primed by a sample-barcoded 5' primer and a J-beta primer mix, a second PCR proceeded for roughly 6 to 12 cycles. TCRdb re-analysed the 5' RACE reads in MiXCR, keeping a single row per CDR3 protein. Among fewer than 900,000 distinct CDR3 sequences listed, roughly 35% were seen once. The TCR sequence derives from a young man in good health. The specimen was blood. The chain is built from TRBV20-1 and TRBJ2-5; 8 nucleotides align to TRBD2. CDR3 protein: CSAHSGVRSETQYF. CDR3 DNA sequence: TGCAGTGCCCATAGCGGGGTGCGGTCAGAGACCCAGTACTTC.